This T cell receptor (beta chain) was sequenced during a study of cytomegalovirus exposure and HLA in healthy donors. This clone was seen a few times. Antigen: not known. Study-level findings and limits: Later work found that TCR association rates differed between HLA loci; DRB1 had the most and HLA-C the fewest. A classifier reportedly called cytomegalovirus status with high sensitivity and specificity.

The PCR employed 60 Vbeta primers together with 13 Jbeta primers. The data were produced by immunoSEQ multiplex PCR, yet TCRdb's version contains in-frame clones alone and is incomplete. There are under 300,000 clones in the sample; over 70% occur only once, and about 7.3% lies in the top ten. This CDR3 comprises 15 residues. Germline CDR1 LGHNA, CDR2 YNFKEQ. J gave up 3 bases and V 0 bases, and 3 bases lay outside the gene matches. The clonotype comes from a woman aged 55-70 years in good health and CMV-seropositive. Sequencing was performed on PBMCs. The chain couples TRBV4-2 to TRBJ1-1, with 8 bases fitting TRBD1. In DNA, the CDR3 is TGTGCCAGCAGCCAAGATGGACAGGGAGACACTGAAGCTTTCTTT. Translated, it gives CASSQDGQGDTEAFF.